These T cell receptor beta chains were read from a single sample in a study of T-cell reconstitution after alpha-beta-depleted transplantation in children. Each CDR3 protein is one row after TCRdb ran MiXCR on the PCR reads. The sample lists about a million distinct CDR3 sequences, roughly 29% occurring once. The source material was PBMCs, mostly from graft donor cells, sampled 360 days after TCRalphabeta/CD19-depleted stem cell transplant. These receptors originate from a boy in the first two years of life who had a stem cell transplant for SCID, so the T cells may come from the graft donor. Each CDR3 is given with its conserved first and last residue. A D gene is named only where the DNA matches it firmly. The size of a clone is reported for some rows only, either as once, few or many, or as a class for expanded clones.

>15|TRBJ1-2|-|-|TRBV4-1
TGCGCCAGCAGCCCGCAGGGGAGAACTAACTATGGCTACACCTTC
CASSPQGRTNYGYTF
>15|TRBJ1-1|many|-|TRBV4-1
TGCGCCAGCAGCCAACCGGGACGGCCCCTCACTGAAGCTTTCTTT
CASSQPGRPLTEAFF
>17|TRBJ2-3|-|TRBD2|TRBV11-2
TGTGCCAGCAGCCGATCCCCCCTAGCGGGGGGTCGAGATACGCAGTATTTT
CASSRSPLAGGRDTQYF
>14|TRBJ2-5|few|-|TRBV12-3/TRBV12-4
TGTGCCAGCAGCCGGACTCTAGCGTCAGAGACCCAGTACTTC
CASSRTLASETQYF
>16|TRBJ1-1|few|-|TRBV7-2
TGTGCCAGCAGCTTAACCCCCCTCTTTATAGGCACTGAAGCTTTCTTT
CASSLTPLFIGTEAFF
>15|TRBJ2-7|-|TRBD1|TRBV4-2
TGTGCCAGCAGCCACGAGGGACAGGTTTTCTACGAGCAGTACTTC
CASSHEGQVFYEQYF
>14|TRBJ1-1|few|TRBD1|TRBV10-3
TGTGCCATCGGACGACAGGGTTTTCAAACTGAAGCTTTCTTT
CAIGRQGFQTEAFF
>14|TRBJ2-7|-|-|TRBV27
TGTGCCAGCAGTTCGACACCTATGATCTACGAGCAGTACTTC
CASSSTPMIYEQYF
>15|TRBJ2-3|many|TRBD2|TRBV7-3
TGTGCCAGCAGCCTTAGCGGGGGGCGCACAGATACGCAGTATTTT
CASSLSGGRTDTQYF
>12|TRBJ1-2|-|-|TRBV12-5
TGTGCTAGTGGGATGCTCTCGTCAGGCTACACCTTC
CASGMLSSGYTF
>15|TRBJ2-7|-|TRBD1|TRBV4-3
TGCGCCAGCAGCCAAGATCTAAGGAACAGGGGAGAGCAGTACTTC
CASSQDLRNRGEQYF
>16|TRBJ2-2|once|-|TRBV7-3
TGTGCCAGCAGCTTAGGGTCTTTTACGAACACCGGGGAGCTGTTTTTT
CASSLGSFTNTGELFF
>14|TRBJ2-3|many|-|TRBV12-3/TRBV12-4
TGCGCCAGCAGCTTGTCGGGGGGCACAGATACGCAGTATTTT
CASSLSGGTDTQYF
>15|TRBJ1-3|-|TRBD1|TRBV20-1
TGCAGTGCAACGGGACAGGCAGCCTCTGGAAACACCATATATTTT
CSATGQAASGNTIYF
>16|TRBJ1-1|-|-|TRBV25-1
TGTGCCAGCAGTGAATGGGGGGGGGCGCCCCCCACTGAAGCTTTCTTT
CASSEWGGAPPTEAFF
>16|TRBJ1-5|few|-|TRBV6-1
TGTGCCAGCAGTCCCGAGGACAGCCGATTCAATCAGCCCCAGCATTTT
CASSPEDSRFNQPQHF
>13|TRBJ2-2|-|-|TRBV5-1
TGCGCCAGCAGCCCCAGTTGGGGCGGGGAGCTGTTTTTT
CASSPSWGGELFF
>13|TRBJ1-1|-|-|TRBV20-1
TGCAGTGCTAGTCTTGGGGGGAACACTGAAGCTTTCTTT
CSASLGGNTEAFF
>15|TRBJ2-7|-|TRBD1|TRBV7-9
TGTGCCAGCAGCTTGGGGGACAGCCCGATGTACGAGCAGTACTTC
CASSLGDSPMYEQYF
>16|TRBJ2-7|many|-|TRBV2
TGTGCCAGCAGTGCATGGGGGCGGGACACCTCTTTCGAGCAGTACTTC
CASSAWGRDTSFEQYF
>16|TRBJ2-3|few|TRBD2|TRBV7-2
TGTGCCAGCAGCTTATCGCCAGCGGGGGGAACAGATACGCAGTATTTT
CASSLSPAGGTDTQYF
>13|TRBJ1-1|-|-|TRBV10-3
TGTGCCATCAGTGCCCTCCCGGGGCCCGAAGCTTTCTTT
CAISALPGPEAFF
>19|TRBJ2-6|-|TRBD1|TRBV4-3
TGCGCCAGCAGCAGTCTGAGGGGACAGGGATATCCTGGGGCCAACGTCCTGACTTTC
CASSSLRGQGYPGANVLTF
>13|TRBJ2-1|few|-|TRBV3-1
TGTGCCAGCAGCCAAGGGTTGCCGGGACTCATGTTCTTC
CASSQGLPGLMFF
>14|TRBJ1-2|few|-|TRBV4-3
TGCGCCAGCAGCCAGGAGGGATTTAACTATGGCTACACCTTC
CASSQEGFNYGYTF
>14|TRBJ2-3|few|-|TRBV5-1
TGCGCCAGCAGCCTGTGGGACCTCACAGATACGCAGTATTTT
CASSLWDLTDTQYF
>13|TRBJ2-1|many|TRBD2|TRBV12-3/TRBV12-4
TGTGCCAGCAGTTTGGGGGTTACTAGCGGGCGGTTCTTC
CASSLGVTSGRFF
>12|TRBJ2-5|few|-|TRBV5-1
TGCGCCAGCAGCTACCCTTCGGAGACCCAGTACTTC
CASSYPSETQYF
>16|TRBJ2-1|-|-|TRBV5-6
TGTGCCAGCAGCTTGGCCTGGCTAGGCACCGGGAATGAGCAGTTCTTC
CASSLAWLGTGNEQFF
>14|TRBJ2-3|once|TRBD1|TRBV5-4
TGTGCCAGCAGCCCTGACAGGGAATTAGATACGCAGTATTTT
CASSPDRELDTQYF
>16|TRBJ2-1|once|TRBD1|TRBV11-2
TGTGCCAGCAGCTTAGTATCGACAGGGGGGGCTTGGGAGCAGTTCTTC
CASSLVSTGGAWEQFF
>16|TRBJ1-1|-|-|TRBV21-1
TGTGCCAGCAGCAAAGAGACGGGGTCGGCGAACACTGAAGCTTTCTTT
CASSKETGSANTEAFF
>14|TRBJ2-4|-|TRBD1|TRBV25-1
TGTGCCAGCAGTGAAACAGGGGTTTCGAACATTCAGTACTTC
CASSETGVSNIQYF
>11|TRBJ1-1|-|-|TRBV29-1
TGCAGCGTCCGGAAGGGCACTGAAGCTTTCTTT
CSVRKGTEAFF
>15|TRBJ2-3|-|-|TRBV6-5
TGTGCCAGCAGTTACCCCCCTCCAGGCCTAGATACGCAGTATTTT
CASSYPPPGLDTQYF
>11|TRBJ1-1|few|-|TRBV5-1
TGCGCCAGCAACCTGGGCACTGAAGCTTTCTTT
CASNLGTEAFF
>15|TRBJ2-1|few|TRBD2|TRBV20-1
TGCAGTGCTAGAGATCGCCAGCGGGGGGAAGATGAGCAGTTCTTC
CSARDRQRGEDEQFF
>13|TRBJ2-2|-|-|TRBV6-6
TGTGCCAGCAGTTACGGCAGAGCCGGGGAGCTGTTTTTT
CASSYGRAGELFF
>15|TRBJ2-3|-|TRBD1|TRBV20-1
TGCAGTGCTGCAGGGGGCAAGTCGAACACAGATACGCAGTATTTT
CSAAGGKSNTDTQYF
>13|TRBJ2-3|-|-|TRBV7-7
TGTGCCAGCTCTGGAGGCTACACAGATACGCAGTATTTT
CASSGGYTDTQYF
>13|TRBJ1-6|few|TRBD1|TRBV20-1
TGCAGTGCGGGGGGACAGTATAATTCACCCCTCCACTTT
CSAGGQYNSPLHF
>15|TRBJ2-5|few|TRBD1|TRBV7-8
TGTGCCAGCAGCCCGGGACAGCTTAATCAAGAGACCCAGTACTTC
CASSPGQLNQETQYF
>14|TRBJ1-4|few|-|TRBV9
TGTGCCAGCAGCCCGACAGTTTTTAATGAAAAACTGTTTTTT
CASSPTVFNEKLFF
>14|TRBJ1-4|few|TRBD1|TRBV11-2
TGTGCCAGCAGCTTAGTTGGACAGGGGGCGAAACTGTTTTTT
CASSLVGQGAKLFF
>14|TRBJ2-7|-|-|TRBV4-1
TGCGCCAGCAGCCAAGAGCCGACAGTCTACGAGCAGTACTTC
CASSQEPTVYEQYF
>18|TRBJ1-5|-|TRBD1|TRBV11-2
TGTGCCAGCAGCTTAGAGGGAACCGCAGGGGGCGCGGGTCAGCCCCAGCATTTT
CASSLEGTAGGAGQPQHF
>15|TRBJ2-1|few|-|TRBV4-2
TGTGCCAGCAGCGTCCTCGGAACTGGATACAATGAGCAGTTCTTC
CASSVLGTGYNEQFF
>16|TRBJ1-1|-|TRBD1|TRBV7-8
TGTGCCAGCAGCCCGGTGACAGGGATGGACCACACTGAAGCTTTCTTT
CASSPVTGMDHTEAFF
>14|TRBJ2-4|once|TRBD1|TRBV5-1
TGCGCCAGCAGCCGCGGGACAGGAAAAAACATTCAGTACTTC
CASSRGTGKNIQYF
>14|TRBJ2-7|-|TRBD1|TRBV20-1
TGCAGTGTTAGACAGGGATCAAATTCCTACGAGCAGTACTTC
CSVRQGSNSYEQYF
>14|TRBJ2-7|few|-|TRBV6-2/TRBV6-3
TGTGCCAGCAGTCGGGGGCTGACAAACTACGAGCAGTACTTC
CASSRGLTNYEQYF
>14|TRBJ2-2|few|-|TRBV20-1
TGCAGTGCTAGAGATATCCTATCCCCCGGGGAGCTGTTTTTT
CSARDILSPGELFF
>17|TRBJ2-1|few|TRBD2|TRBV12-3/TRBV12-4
TGTGCCAGCAGTTTAGCGGGGGTGGCGGGGGGGCGCAATGAGCAGTTCTTC
CASSLAGVAGGRNEQFF
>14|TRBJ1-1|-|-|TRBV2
TGTGCCAGCAGGAACAGCGGAGGGAACACTGAAGCTTTCTTT
CASRNSGGNTEAFF
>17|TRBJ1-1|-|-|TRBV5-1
TGCGCCAGCAGCTTGTTGTTGCACGGACAGATGAACACTGAAGCTTTCTTT
CASSLLLHGQMNTEAFF
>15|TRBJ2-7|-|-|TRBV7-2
TGTGCCAGCAGCTTAAACTCCCTGATCCCCTACGAGCAGTACTTC
CASSLNSLIPYEQYF